This T cell receptor (beta chain) was identified in a study of T cell changes during pregnancy in multiple sclerosis. Germline V gene data show CDR1 as SGHRS and CDR2 as YFSETQ. V trimming: 0 bases; J trimming: 7 bases; junction bases outside the gene matches: 5. This CDR3 spans 14 amino acids. TCRdb keeps only in-frame clones here, not all; method: immunoSEQ multiplex PCR. The sample lists over 60,000 clones, 91% occurring once. This receptor was taken from a female donor in good health, enrolled as a control in a pregnancy study. The chain links TRBV5-1 to TRBJ2-5; 8 bases match TRBD1. This specimen consisted of peripheral blood, obtained in the third trimester of pregnancy. CDR3 sequence: CASSLGGQGWTQYF. CDR3 coding DNA: TGCGCCAGCAGCTTGGGTGGACAGGGCTGGACCCAGTACTTC.